This record covers a single TCR beta chain. The sample comes from a study of blood T cell repertoires in COVID-19. About the study: Samples representing acute and convalescent COVID-19 were sourced from the United States, Italy and Spain. The cDNA or gDNA used as material had been derived from T cells, B-cell-depleted T cells, or PBMCs.

Cohort assignment relied on participant-reported clinical history. Original processing notes: Estimation of nucleated cell counts relied on the amplification of reference gene primers. Sequencing was performed with immunoSEQ multiplex PCR; in TCRdb, only in-frame clones are kept and a portion is missing. That table supplies the V and J calls and clone size; D and trimming were determined from the DNA. The table lists more than 250,000 clones, 86% of them singletons, with about 2.7% in the top ten. The sample taken for sequencing was PBMCs or T cells enriched from blood (not recorded which). The TCR was taken from a woman between 18 and 29 years old who had recovered from COVID-19.

The CDR3 loop is CASGEEGRGSGELFF. The DNA of the CDR3 is TGTGCCAGCGGGGAGGAGGGGAGGGGTTCCGGGGAGCTGTTTTTT. The gene calls are TRBV25-1 and TRBJ2-2; 7 nucleotides align to TRBD2. Germline CDR1 and CDR2: MGHDK and SYGVNS. This CDR3 has 15 residues. Germline trimming cut 8 bases from V and 6 bases from J; bases unmatched to any gene: 12.